What follows describes a single T cell receptor (beta chain). Its antigen remains unknown. The CDR3 is 14 residues long. Germline CDR1 LGHDT, CDR2 YNNKEL (reference sequence). Trimming took 4 bases from V and 6 from J, leaving 16 bases between them. TCRdb's table, derived via immunoSEQ multiplex PCR, lists solely in-frame clones and lacks some. The table records tens of thousands of clones, around 85% of them present only once. This record belongs to a study of T cell responses to AZD1222 COVID-19 vaccine. Findings and limits, study-wide: Sampling captured repertoires only after the peak T cell response. Baseline seropositivity occurred in only six AZD1222 recipients. Donors were chiefly white British, with a greater number of females, and clonal diversity was perhaps underestimated.

Pooled in the analysis were second doses at about 4 or about 12 weeks. The genes are TRBV3-1 (or the pseudogene TRBV3-2) and TRBJ2-7, with a tentative D call TRBD1 (9 bases). The specimen was peripheral blood, collected 28 days after the second AZD1222 dose. This TCR was sampled from an adult who received the AZD1222 COVID-19 vaccine. The CDR3 spells CASSLSGTGREQYF. DNA for the CDR3: TGTGCCAGCAGCCTTAGCGGGACAGGGCGCGAGCAGTACTTC.